These 18 T cell receptor beta chains were sequenced from one sample in a study of sequential checkpoint blockade in melanoma. The treatment here: randomized to nivolumab then ipilimumab (arm A) or the reverse (arm B). Sequencing was performed with immunoSEQ multiplex PCR; in TCRdb, only in-frame clones are kept and a portion is missing. This sample has 8,400 or so clones, with approximately 67% found just once. The sequenced sample was CD8+ T cells sorted from blood (inferred from file names), obtained from a patient given nivolumab and ipilimumab in sequence. These receptors all stem from a human patient with melanoma. Some clones in this sample may be carry-over from other donors' samples.

This sequence joins TRBV10-3 and TRBJ1-1; D is possibly TRBD1 (5 bases). V lost 8 bases and J 4 bases, leaving 11 bases between the germline ends. Germline CDR1 is ENHRY and CDR2 is SYGVKD. The CDR3 loop spans 12 amino acids. The CDR3 coding sequence is TGTGCCATCGGCGGGGCGGGCACTGAAGCTTTCTTT. It encodes CAIGGAGTEAFF.

This chain joins TRBV7-6 and TRBJ2-1; TRBD1 is a possible D gene (6 bases). Germline lookup yields CDR1 SGHVS and CDR2 FNYEAQ. The CDR3 runs 17 residues. V was clipped by 5 bases and J by 5 bases, with 22 bases between them. In nucleotides, the CDR3 is TGTGCCAGCAGCACTGGACAGAACCGCCGATTGAACAATGAGCAGTTCTTC. It is translated as CASSTGQNRRLNNEQFF.

This clone has just one count. This rearrangement joins TRBV27 to TRBJ1-5; perhaps TRBD1 as D (5 bases). Trimming left V 2 bases short and J 7 bases short, with 12 bases between. Germline V CDR1 and CDR2: MNHEY, SMNVEV (reference sequence). The CDR3 runs to 14 residues. The DNA of the CDR3 is TGTGCCAGCAGTTTAAGCGGGTGGGGGCAGCCCCAGCATTTT. Translated: CASSLSGWGQPQHF.

CDR3 in DNA: TGTGCCAGCAGCTCCGCCGGACATAGCTCCTACGAGCAGTACTTC. This codes for CASSSAGHSSYEQYF. The chain links TRBV7-9 to TRBJ2-7; TRBD1 might be the D (5 bases). Germline CDR1 and CDR2: SEHNR and FQNEAQ (reference sequence). With 4 bases removed from V and 0 bases from J, the gap between germline ends came to 13 bases. This CDR3 has 15 residues.

The chain recombines TRBV6-5 with TRBJ1-2, with unresolved D. The CDR3 is made up of 14 amino acids. Germline V gene data show CDR1 as MNHEY and CDR2 as SVGAGI. Trimming stripped 8 bases from V and 0 bases from J, with 13 bases between. CDR3 sequence (DNA): TGTGCCAGCGCCCCCGGGGAGGCTAACTATGGCTACACCTTC. Protein: CASAPGEANYGYTF.

This rearrangement joins TRBV9 to TRBJ1-1; D might be TRBD1 (5 bases). CDR1 and CDR2 (germline): SGDLS, YYNGEE. This CDR3 region has 12 residues. Trimming shortened V by 3 bases and J by 7 bases, and 10 bases separated the two germline ends. CDR3 in amino acids: CASSAWGGEAFF. CDR3 nucleotide sequence: TGTGCCAGCAGCGCGTGGGGGGGTGAAGCTTTCTTT.

This chain joins TRBV7-2 and TRBJ2-7, with TRBD1 identical over 7 bases. Losses at the gene ends were 5 bases for V and 6 bases for J; bases not matched to a gene: 4. Looked up from germline, CDR1 is SGHTA and CDR2 is FQGNSA. CDR3 length: 12 residues. The CDR3 spells CASSLGTAEQYF. CDR3 DNA: TGTGCCAGCAGCCTAGGGACAGCCGAGCAGTACTTC.

In regard to this clone: Only one base separates this from a far larger clonotype, so it likely reflects a read error. Within the sample, other DNA sequences also encode this same CDR3. J is TRBJ1-3 and V is TRBV7-2; D is uncertain. V lost 5 bases to trimming and J lost 0 bases, with 17 bases between them. CDR3 length: 17 amino acids. In germline, CDR1 is SGHTA, CDR2 FQGNSA. The CDR3 here is CASSQRAGGRSGNTIYF. CDR3 bases: TGTGCCAGCAGCCAAAGGGCAGGAGGCCGCTCTGGAAACACCATATATTTT.

This clone was seen a few times. One base separates it from a far larger clone, so it is likely a read error. Other DNA sequences from this sample encode an identical CDR3 as well. V is TRBV5-4 and J is TRBJ1-3; D not certain. Germline loops: CDR1 SGHNT, CDR2 YYREEE (reference sequence). The ends were cut back, 4 bases at V and 0 bases at J, with 17 bases in the middle. This CDR3 is built from 17 residues. CDR3 sequence: CASSQRAGGRSGNTIYF. As DNA, the CDR3 is TGTGCCAGCAGCCAAAGGGCAGGAGGCCGCTCTGGAAACACCATATATTTT.

The rearrangement links TRBV7-6 to TRBJ2-1; 8 bases agree with TRBD2. This CDR3 has 14 amino acids. The V segment lost 2 bases and the J segment 6 bases; nucleotides outside the gene matches: 3. Germline assignment: CDR1 SGHVS and CDR2 FNYEAQ. The CDR3 bases are TGTGCCAGCAGCTTATACGGGAGGGCCAATGAGCAGTTCTTC. Amino acids: CASSLYGRANEQFF.

This clone was observed a single time. The V call is TRBV4-2, the J call TRBJ1-1; D remains unclear. The germline CDR1 and CDR2 sequences are LGHNA and YNFKEQ. The CDR3 totals 14 residues. Trimming removed 4 bases from V and 4 bases from J, with 13 bases in between. DNA of the CDR3: TGTGCCAGCAGCCGAGGCGCCGAGGTCACTGAAGCTTTCTTT. It yields the protein CASSRGAEVTEAFF.

The V call is TRBV5-1, the J call TRBJ2-6; 11 bases are a match to TRBD1. Germline CDR1 SGHRS, CDR2 YFSETQ. This CDR3 has 18 amino acids. The ends lost 4 bases at V and 2 bases at J; junction bases unmatched: 8. This CDR3 is CASSPLGQGEPGANVLTF. The CDR3 DNA reads as TGCGCCAGCAGCCCACTGGGACAGGGGGAGCCTGGGGCCAACGTCCTGACTTTC. The full variable domain, rest sourced from reference TRBV5-1 and TRBJ2-6, is KAGVTQTPRYLIKTRGQQVTLSCSPISGHRSVSWYQQTPGQGLQFLFEYFSETQRNKGNFPGRFSGRQFSNSRSEMNVSTLELGDSALYLCASSPLGQGEPGANVLTFGAGSRLTVL.

The rearrangement joins TRBV4-3 to TRBJ2-7, with 9 bases aligning to TRBD1. The J segment lost 7 bases and the V segment lost 0 bases, leaving 7 bases of the junction unmatched. The CDR3 extends over 15 amino acids. Germline-derived CDR1 and CDR2 are LGHNA and YSLEER. CDR3 residues: CASSQDRDRVGEQYF. CDR3 in DNA: TGCGCCAGCAGCCAAGATCGGGACAGGGTAGGGGAGCAGTACTTC.

The V gene is TRBV7-9, the J gene TRBJ2-5; D might be TRBD1 (5 bases). The DNA end favors TRBJ2-7, so the J call may be wrong. The CDR3 has 17 residues. Germline V lookup: CDR1 SEHNR, CDR2 FQNEAQ (reference sequence). CDR3 loop: CASSLASPGRRIYEQYF. The CDR3 DNA reads TGTGCCAGCAGCTTAGCTTCTCCAGGGCGCCGAATATACGAGCAGTACTTC.

The gene calls are TRBV27 and TRBJ1-6; 8 positions match TRBD1. This CDR3 spans 16 amino acids. CDR1 MNHEY and CDR2 SMNVEV come from the germline V gene (reference sequence). V lost 7 bases and J lost 9; bases outside the gene matches: 14. CDR3 in amino acids: CASNTEGGQGRSPLHF. CDR3 sequence (DNA): TGTGCCAGCAACACTGAAGGAGGACAGGGCCGTTCACCCCTCCACTTT.

The rearrangement uses TRBV4-1 and TRBJ1-1; no clear D gene. The CDR3 contains 14 residues. V lost 1 base to trimming and J lost 2 bases, with 8 bases between them. CDR1 is MGHRA and CDR2 is YSYEKL in the germline V gene. This chain's CDR3 is CASSQARGNTEAFF. CDR3 nucleotides: TGCGCCAGCAGCCAAGCTCGGGGAAACACTGAAGCTTTCTTT.

The chain employs TRBV10-3 and TRBJ1-2; TRBD1 matches at 7 bases. With V trimmed by 3 bases and J by 8 bases, 15 bases remained unmatched. The CDR3 runs to 16 residues. Germline lookup yields CDR1 ENHRY and CDR2 SYGVKD. CDR3 sequence reads: CAISETGARLLGGYTF. DNA for the CDR3: TGTGCCATCAGTGAAACAGGGGCGAGGTTGTTAGGAGGCTACACCTTC.

The chain employs TRBV7-9 and TRBJ2-5, with 10 positions matching TRBD1. The J call may not be correct, given that the DNA end is closer to TRBJ2-7. The CDR3 has 14 residues. Germline V CDR1 and CDR2: SEHNR, FQNEAQ (reference sequence). As DNA, the CDR3 is TGTGCCAGCAGCGGTGGGACAGGGGCCTACGAGCAGTACTTC. It is translated as CASSGGTGAYEQYF.